The 9 T cell receptor beta chains below all came from one sample that was sequenced in a study of blood T cell repertoires in COVID-19. Libraries were prepared by immunoSEQ multiplex PCR; TCRdb keeps only in-frame clonotypes and omits some of them. The sample consists of under 350,000 clones, about 85% of them appearing once. The sequencing input was peripheral blood. The source of these receptors is a human donor in a cohort sampled during active COVID-19.

The rearrangement joins TRBV5-5 to TRBJ1-1, with 10 bases that match TRBD1. Trimming at V came to 4 bases and at J to 8 bases, leaving 17 bases not matched to a gene. Germline CDR1 and CDR2: SGHKS and YYEKEE (reference sequence). The CDR3 spans 17 residues. The CDR3 reads CASSPQGQGLPNSEAFF. The DNA for the CDR3 is TGTGCCAGCAGCCCCCAGGGACAGGGGCTCCCAAACTCAGAAGCTTTCTTT.

The chain employs TRBV5-4 and TRBJ2-7; TRBD1 agrees at 7 bases. Unmatched junction bases numbered 6, after V lost 4 bases and J lost 2 bases. The germline gives CDR1 SGHNT, CDR2 YYREEE (reference sequence). The CDR3 is 14 amino acids. The chain's CDR3 is CASSVRDSTYEQYF. DNA of the CDR3: TGTGCCAGCAGCGTCCGGGACAGCACCTACGAGCAGTACTTC.

The chain has TRBV7-9 and TRBJ2-4; 9 bases align to TRBD1. The length of the CDR3 is 13 residues. V was clipped by 5 bases and J by 13 bases; unmatched bases: 9. CDR1 and CDR2 (germline): SEHNR, FQNEAQ (reference sequence). The CDR3 loop reads CASSPGQGPRQYF. CDR3 DNA: TGTGCCAGCAGCCCGGGACAGGGCCCCCGGCAGTACTTC.

The V call is TRBV14, the J call TRBJ2-1; D might be TRBD2 (7 bases). V lost 3 bases and J lost 6, with 24 bases in between. Germline V lookup: CDR1 SGHDN, CDR2 FVKESK. This CDR3 region has 18 residues. The CDR3: CASSQGGAERRPLNEQFF. The DNA of the CDR3 is TGTGCCAGCAGCCAGGGGGGGGCGGAGCGGAGACCGCTCAATGAGCAGTTCTTC.

V and J are TRBV7-8 and TRBJ2-1, with TRBD2 matching over 11 bases. Germline V gene data show CDR1 as SGHVS and CDR2 as FQNEAQ. The J segment lost 7 bases and the V segment lost 4 bases, leaving 12 bases of the junction unmatched. CDR3 length equals 17 residues. Here the CDR3 reads CASSSLYATSGRNEQFF. The CDR3 region has the DNA TGTGCCAGCAGCTCCCTTTATGCCACTAGCGGGAGAAATGAGCAGTTCTTC.

The V call is TRBV5-1, the J call TRBJ2-3, with a possible D match to TRBD2 (5 bases). The germline gives CDR1 SGHRS, CDR2 YFSETQ. The CDR3 has 15 residues. The germline V and J ends were trimmed by 2 bases and 3 bases, with 13 bases remaining between them. Written as DNA, the CDR3 is TGCGCCAGCAGCTTAGACCAGCGGAAAACAGATACGCAGTATTTT. This codes for CASSLDQRKTDTQYF.

The genes are TRBV7-8 and TRBJ2-4, with D uncertain. CDR3 length equals 18 residues. Germline loops: CDR1 SGHVS, CDR2 FQNEAQ. Trimming took off 5 bases at V and 0 bases at J, with 20 bases between the two ends. The CDR3 sequence is CASSPKVLEKLAKNIQYF. CDR3 DNA sequence: TGTGCCAGCAGCCCCAAGGTTCTAGAGAAGCTAGCCAAAAACATTCAGTACTTC.

With regard to this clone: One end of the junction varies from germline; a read error may be responsible. CDR3 coding DNA: TGTGCCAGCTCACCCCGACAGGGGGCGAAAACCGGGGAGCTGTTTTTT. Translated: CASSPRQGAKTGELFF. The V and J genes are TRBV18 and TRBJ2-2; 10 bases are shared with TRBD1. This CDR3 has 16 amino acids. Per germline, CDR1 KGHSH and CDR2 LQKENI.

The chain uses TRBV5-1 and TRBJ1-6; no clear D. Germline CDR1 SGHRS, CDR2 YFSETQ. Deletions cut 1 base from V and 5 bases from J, with 7 bases between. CDR3 length: 14 residues. CDR3 in DNA: TGCGCCAGCAGCTTGTTAGAGAATAATTCACCCCTCCACTTT. Its protein is CASSLLENNSPLHF.